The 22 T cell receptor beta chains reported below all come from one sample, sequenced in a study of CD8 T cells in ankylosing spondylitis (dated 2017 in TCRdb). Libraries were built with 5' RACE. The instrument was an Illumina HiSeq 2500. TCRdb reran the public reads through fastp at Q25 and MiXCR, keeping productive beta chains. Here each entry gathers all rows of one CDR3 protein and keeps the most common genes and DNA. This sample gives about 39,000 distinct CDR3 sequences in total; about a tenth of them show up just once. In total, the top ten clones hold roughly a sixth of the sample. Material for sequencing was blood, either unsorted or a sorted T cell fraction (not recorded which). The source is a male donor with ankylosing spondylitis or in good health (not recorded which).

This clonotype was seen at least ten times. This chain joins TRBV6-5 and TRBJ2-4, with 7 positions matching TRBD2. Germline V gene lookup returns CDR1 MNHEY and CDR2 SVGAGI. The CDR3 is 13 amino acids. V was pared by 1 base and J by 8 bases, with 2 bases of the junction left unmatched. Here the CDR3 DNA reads TGTGCCAGCAGTTACTATCGGGGGGACATTCAGTACTTC. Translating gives CASSYYRGDIQYF.

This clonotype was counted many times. The CDR3 bases are TGTGCCAGCAGTGTAGGGCCGGCCACCTCCTACGAGCAGTACTTC. This translates into CASSVGPATSYEQYF. The chain carries TRBV2 and TRBJ2-7; D ambiguous. CDR1 and CDR2 from the germline V gene are SNHLY and FYNNEI. The V end was cut by 4 bases, the J end by 0 bases, with 13 bases between. This CDR3 region has 15 residues.

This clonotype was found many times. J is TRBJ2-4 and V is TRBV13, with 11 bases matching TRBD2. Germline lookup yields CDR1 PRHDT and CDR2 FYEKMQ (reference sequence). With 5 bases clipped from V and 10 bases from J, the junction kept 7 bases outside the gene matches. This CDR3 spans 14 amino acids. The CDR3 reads CASSPTSGSAIQYF. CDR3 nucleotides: TGTGCCAGCAGCCCCACTAGCGGGAGCGCTATTCAGTACTTC.

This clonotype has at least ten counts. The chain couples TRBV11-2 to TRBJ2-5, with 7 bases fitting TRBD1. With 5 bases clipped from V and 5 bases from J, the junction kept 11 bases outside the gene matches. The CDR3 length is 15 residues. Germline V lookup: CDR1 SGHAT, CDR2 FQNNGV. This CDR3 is CASSTRQGAVETQYF. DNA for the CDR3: TGTGCCAGCAGCACTAGACAGGGTGCTGTGGAGACCCAGTACTTC.

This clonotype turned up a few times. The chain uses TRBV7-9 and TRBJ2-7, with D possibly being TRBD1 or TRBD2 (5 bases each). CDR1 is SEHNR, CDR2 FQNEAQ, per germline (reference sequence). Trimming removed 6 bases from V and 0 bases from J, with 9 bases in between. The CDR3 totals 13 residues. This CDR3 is CASSGTHSYEQYF. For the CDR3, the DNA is TGTGCCAGCAGTGGGACGCACTCCTACGAGCAGTACTTC. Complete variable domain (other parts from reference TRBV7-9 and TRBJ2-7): DTGVSQNPRHKITKRGQNVTFRCDPISEHNRLYWYRQTLGQGPEFLTYFQNEAQLEKSRLLSDRFSAERPKGSFSTLEIQRTEQGDSAMYLCASSGTHSYEQYFGPGTRLTVT.

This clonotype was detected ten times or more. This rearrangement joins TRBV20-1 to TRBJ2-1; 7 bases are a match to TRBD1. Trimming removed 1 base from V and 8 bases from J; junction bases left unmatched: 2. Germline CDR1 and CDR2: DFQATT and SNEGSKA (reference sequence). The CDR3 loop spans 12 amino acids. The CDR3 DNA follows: TGCAGTGCTAGAGTCGACAGGGATGAGCAGTTCTTC. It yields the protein CSARVDRDEQFF.

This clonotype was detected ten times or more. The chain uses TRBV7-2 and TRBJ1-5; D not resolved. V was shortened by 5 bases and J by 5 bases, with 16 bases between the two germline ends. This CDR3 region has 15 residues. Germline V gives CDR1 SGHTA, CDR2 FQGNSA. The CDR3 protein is CASSADQDFYQPQHF. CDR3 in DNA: TGTGCCAGCAGCGCGGACCAGGACTTTTATCAGCCCCAGCATTTT. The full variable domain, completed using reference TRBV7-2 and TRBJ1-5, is GAGVSQSPSNKVTEKGKDVELRCDPISGHTALYWYRQSLGQGLEFLIYFQGNSAPDKSGLPSDRFSAERTGGSVSTLTIQRTQQEDSAVYLCASSADQDFYQPQHFGDGTRLSIL.

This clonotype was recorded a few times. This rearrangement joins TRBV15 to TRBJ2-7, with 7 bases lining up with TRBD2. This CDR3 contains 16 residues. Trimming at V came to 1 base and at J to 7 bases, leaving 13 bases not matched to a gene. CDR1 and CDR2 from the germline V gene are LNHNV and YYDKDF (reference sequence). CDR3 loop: CATSRVTGGDLREQYF. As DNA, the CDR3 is TGTGCCACCAGCAGAGTAACGGGAGGTGACCTTCGAGAGCAGTACTTC.

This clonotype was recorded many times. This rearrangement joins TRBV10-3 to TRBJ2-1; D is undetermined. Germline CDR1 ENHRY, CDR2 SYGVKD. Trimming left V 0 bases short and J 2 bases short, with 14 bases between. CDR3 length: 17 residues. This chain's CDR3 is CAISESQLSEPYNEQFF. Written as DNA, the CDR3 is TGTGCCATCAGTGAGTCGCAACTTTCCGAGCCCTACAATGAGCAGTTCTTC.

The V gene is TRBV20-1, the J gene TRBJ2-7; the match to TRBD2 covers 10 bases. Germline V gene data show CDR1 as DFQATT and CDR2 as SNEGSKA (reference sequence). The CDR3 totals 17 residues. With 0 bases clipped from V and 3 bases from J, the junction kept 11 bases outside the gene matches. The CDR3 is CSARDPSGSSSLYEQYF. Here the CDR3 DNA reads TGCAGTGCTAGAGATCCTAGCGGGAGCTCATCCCTCTACGAGCAGTACTTC.

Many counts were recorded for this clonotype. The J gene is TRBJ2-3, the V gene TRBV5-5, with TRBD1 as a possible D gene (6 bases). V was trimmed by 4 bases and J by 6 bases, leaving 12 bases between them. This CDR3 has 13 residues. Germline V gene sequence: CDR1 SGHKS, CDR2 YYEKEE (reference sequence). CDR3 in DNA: TGTGCCAGCAGCCAACAGGGCTGGGATACGCAGTATTTT. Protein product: CASSQQGWDTQYF.

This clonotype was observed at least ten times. The CDR3 DNA sequence: TGTGCCAGCAGTCCCGACGGGAACTATGGCTACACCTTC. Protein: CASSPDGNYGYTF. This chain connects TRBV6-1 to TRBJ1-2; no clear D gene. V shed 5 bases and J shed 2 bases, with 9 bases lying between them. CDR1 is MNHNS, CDR2 SASEGT, per germline. The length of the CDR3 is 13 residues.

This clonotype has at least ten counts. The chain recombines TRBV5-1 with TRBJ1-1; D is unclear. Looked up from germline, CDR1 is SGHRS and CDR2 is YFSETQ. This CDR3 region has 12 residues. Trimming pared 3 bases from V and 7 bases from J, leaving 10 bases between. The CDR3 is CASSSASYEAFF. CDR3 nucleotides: TGCGCCAGCAGCTCTGCTTCTTATGAAGCTTTCTTT.

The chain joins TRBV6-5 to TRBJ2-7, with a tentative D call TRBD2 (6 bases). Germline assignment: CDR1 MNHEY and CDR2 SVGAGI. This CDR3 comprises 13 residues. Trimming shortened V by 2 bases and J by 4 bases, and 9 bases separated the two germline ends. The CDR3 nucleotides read TGTGCCAGCAGTTACATGACTAGTTACGAGCAGTACTTC. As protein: CASSYMTSYEQYF.

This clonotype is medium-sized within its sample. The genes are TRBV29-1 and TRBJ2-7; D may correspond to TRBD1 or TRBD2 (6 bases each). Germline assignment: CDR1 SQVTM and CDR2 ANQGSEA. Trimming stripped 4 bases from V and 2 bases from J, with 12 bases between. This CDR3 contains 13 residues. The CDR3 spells CSVGWRGAYEQYF. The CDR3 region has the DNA TGCAGCGTTGGATGGAGGGGGGCCTACGAGCAGTACTTC.

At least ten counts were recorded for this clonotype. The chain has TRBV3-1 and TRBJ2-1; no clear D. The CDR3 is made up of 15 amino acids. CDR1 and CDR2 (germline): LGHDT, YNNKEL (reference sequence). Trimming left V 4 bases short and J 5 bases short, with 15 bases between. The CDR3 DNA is TGTGCCAGCAGCCTACGGGCTCCAACAAACAATGAGCAGTTCTTC. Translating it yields CASSLRAPTNNEQFF.

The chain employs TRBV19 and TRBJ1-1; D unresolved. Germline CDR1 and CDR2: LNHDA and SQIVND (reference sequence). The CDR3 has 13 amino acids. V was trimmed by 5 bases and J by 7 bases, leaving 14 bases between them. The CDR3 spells CASSVGKRNEAFF. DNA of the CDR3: TGTGCCAGTAGTGTCGGGAAGAGAAATGAAGCTTTCTTT.

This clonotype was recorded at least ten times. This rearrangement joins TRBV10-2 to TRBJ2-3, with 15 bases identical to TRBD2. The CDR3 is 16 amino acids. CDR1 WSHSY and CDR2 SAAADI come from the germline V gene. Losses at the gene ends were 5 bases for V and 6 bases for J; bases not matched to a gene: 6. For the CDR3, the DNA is TGCGCCAGCAGTTGGACTAGCGGGAGGGCCTCGGATACGCAGTATTTT. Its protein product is CASSWTSGRASDTQYF.

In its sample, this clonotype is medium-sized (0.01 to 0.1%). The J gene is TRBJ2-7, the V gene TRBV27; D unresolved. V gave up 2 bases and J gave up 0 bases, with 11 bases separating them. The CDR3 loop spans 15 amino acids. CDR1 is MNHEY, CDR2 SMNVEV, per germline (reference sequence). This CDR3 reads CASSLVSESSYEQYF. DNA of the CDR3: TGTGCCAGCAGTTTAGTCTCCGAGAGCTCCTACGAGCAGTACTTC.

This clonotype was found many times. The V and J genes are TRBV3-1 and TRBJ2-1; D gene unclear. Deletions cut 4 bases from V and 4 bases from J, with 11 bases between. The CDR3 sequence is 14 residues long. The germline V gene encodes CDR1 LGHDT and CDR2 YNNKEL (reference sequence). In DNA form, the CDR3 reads TGTGCCAGCAGCCTGGTCCAAGGGTACAATGAGCAGTTCTTC. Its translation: CASSLVQGYNEQFF.

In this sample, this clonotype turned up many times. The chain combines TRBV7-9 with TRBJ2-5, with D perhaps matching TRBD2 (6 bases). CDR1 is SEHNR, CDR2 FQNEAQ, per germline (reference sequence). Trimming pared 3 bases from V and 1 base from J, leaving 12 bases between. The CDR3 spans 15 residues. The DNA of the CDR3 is TGTGCCAGCAGCTTCTGGACTATCTCCCAAGAGACCCAGTACTTC. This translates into CASSFWTISQETQYF.

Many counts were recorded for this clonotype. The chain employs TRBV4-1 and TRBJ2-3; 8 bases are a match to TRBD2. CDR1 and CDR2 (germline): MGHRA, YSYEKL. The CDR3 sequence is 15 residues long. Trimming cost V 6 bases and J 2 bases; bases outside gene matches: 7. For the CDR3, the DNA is TGCGCCAGCAGACCAACTAGCGGATACACAGATACGCAGTATTTT. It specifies CASRPTSGYTDTQYF.